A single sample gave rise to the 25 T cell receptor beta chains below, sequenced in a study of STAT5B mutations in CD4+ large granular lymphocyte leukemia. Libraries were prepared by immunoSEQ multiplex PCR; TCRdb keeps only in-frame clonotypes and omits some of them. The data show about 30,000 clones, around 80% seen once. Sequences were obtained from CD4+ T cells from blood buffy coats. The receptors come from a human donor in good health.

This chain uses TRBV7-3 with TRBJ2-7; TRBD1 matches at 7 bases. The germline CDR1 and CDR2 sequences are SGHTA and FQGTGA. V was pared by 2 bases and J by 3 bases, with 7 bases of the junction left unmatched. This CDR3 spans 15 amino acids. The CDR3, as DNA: TGTGCCAGCAGCTTAGTAGGACAGGCGAACTACGAGCAGTACTTC. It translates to CASSLVGQANYEQYF.

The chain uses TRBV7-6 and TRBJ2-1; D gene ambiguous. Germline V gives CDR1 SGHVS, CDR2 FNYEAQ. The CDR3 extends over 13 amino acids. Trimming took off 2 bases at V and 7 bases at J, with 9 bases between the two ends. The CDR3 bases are TGTGCCAGCAGCTTAAACTGGGCAAATGAGCAGTTCTTC. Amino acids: CASSLNWANEQFF.

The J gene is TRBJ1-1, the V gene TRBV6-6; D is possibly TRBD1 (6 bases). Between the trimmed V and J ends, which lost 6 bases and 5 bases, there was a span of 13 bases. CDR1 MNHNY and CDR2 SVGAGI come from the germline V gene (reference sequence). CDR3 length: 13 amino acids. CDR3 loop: CASRVTGQTEAFF. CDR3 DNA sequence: TGTGCCAGCAGGGTAACAGGGCAAACTGAAGCTTTCTTT.

CDR3 region: CASSSMLGWTEAFF. The CDR3 nucleotides read TGTGCCAGCAGCTCGATGCTCGGTTGGACTGAAGCTTTCTTT. The chain links TRBV7-2 to TRBJ1-1; D not certain. CDR3 length equals 14 residues. Per germline, CDR1 SGHTA and CDR2 FQGNSA. Trimming removed 4 bases at V and 5 bases at J, with 14 bases between.

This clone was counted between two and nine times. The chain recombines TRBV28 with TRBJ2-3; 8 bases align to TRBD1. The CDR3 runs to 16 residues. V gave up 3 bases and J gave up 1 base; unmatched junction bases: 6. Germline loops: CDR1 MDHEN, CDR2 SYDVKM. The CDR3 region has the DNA TGTGCCAGCAGTTTGCCCGAGGGACAGGGCACAGATACGCAGTATTTT. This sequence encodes CASSLPEGQGTDTQYF. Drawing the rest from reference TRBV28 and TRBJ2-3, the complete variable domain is DVKVTQSSRYLVKRTGEKVFLECVQDMDHENMFWYRQDPGLGLRLIYFSYDVKMKEKGDIPEGYSVSREKKERFSLILESASTNQTSMYLCASSLPEGQGTDTQYFGPGTRLTVL.

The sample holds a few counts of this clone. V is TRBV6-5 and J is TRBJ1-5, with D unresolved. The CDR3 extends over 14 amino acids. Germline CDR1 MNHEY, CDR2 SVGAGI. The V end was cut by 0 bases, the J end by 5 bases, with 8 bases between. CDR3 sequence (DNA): TGTGCCAGCAGTTACTCACAGAATTATCAGCCCCAGCATTTT. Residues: CASSYSQNYQPQHF.

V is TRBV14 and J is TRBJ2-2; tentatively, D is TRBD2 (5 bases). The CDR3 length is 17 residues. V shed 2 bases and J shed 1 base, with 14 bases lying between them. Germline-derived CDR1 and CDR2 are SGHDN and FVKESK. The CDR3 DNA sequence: TGTGCCAGCAGCCAACGGACTCCTCGGTGGAACACCGGGGAGCTGTTTTTT. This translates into CASSQRTPRWNTGELFF. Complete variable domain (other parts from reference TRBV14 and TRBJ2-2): EAGVTQFPSHSVIEKGQTVTLRCDPISGHDNLYWYRRVMGKEIKFLLHFVKESKQDESGMPNNRFLAERTGGTYSTLKVQPAELEDSGVYFCASSQRTPRWNTGELFFGEGSRLTVL.

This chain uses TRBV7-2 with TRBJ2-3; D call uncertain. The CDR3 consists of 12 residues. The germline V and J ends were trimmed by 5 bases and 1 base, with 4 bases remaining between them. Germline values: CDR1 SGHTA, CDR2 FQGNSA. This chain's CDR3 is CASSQRTDTQYF. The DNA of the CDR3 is TGTGCCAGCAGCCAACGCACAGATACGCAGTATTTT.

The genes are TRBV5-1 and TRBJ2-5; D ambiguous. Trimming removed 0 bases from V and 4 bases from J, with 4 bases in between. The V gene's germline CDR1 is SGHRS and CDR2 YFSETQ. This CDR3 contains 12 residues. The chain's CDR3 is CASSLDAETQYF. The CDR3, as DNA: TGCGCCAGCAGCTTGGATGCAGAGACCCAGTACTTC.

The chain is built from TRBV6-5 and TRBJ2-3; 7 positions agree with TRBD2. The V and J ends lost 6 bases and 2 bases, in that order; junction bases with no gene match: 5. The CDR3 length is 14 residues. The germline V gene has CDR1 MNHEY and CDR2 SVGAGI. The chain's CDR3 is CASRTSRITDTQYF. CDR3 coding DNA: TGTGCCAGCAGGACTAGCAGAATCACAGATACGCAGTATTTT.

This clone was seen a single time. The chain's CDR3 is CASSLVPTQSSGNTIYF. The DNA of the CDR3 is TGCGCCAGCAGCTTGGTCCCCACACAGAGCTCTGGAAACACCATATATTTT. V gene TRBV5-1 combines with J gene TRBJ1-3, with no clear D. The CDR3 covers 17 residues. The V end lost 0 bases, the J end lost 0 bases, and 13 bases lay between the germline ends. Per germline, CDR1 SGHRS and CDR2 YFSETQ.

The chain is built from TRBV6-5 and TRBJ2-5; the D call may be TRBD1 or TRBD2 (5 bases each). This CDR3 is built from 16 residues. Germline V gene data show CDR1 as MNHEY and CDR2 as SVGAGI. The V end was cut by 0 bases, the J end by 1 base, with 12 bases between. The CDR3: CASSYSGALSQETQYF. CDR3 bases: TGTGCCAGCAGTTACTCCGGGGCCCTTAGCCAAGAGACCCAGTACTTC.

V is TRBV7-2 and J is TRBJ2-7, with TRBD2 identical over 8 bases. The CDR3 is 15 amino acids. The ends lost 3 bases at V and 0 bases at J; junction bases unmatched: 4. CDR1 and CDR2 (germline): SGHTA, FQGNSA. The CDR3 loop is CASSFKRGNSYEQYF. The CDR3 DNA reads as TGTGCCAGCAGCTTTAAGCGGGGGAACTCCTACGAGCAGTACTTC.

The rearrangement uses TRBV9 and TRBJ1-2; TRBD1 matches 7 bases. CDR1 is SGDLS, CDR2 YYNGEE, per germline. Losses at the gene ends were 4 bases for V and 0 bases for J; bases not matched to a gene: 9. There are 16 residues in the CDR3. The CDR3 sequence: CASSKDGQGANYGYTF. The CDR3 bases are TGTGCCAGCAGCAAAGACGGCCAGGGGGCTAACTATGGCTACACCTTC.

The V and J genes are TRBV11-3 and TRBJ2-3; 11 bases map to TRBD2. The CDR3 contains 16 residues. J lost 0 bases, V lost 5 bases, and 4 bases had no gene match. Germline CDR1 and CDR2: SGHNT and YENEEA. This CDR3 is CASSKGLAVSTDTQYF. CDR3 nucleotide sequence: TGTGCCAGCAGCAAGGGACTAGCGGTTAGCACAGATACGCAGTATTTT.

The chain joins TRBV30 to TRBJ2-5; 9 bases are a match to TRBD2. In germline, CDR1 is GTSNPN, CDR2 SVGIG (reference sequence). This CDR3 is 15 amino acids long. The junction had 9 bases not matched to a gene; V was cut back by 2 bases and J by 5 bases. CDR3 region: CAWSSGGGAGETQYF. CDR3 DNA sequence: TGTGCCTGGAGTTCCGGCGGGGGGGCCGGTGAGACCCAGTACTTC.

The CDR3 DNA is TGTGCCAGCAGGGCTCAACAGGGGGCTCTGGAGCAGTACTTC. Translation gives CASRAQQGALEQYF. The chain combines TRBV6-5 with TRBJ2-5; the match to TRBD1 covers 9 bases. The CDR3 sequence is 14 residues long. CDR1 is MNHEY and CDR2 is SVGAGI in the germline V gene. The V gene end was trimmed by 6 bases and the J gene end by 11 bases; junction bases not matched to a gene: 13.

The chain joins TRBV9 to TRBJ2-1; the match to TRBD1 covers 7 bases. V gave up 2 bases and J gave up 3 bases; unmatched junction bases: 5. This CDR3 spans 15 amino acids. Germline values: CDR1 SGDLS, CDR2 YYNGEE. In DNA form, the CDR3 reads TGTGCCAGCAGCGTTGGAGACAGGGTCTACAATGAGCAGTTCTTC. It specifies CASSVGDRVYNEQFF. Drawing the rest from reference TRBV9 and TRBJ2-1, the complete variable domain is DSGVTQTPKHLITATGQRVTLRCSPRSGDLSVYWYQQSLDQGLQFLIQYYNGEERAKGNILERFSAQQFPDLHSELNLSSLELGDSALYFCASSVGDRVYNEQFFGPGTRLTVL.

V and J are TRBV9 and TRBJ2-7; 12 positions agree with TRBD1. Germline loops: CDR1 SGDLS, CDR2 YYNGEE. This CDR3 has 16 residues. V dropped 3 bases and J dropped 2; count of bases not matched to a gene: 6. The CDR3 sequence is CASSAGTGGKTYEQYF. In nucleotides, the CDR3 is TGTGCCAGCAGCGCGGGGACAGGGGGCAAGACCTACGAGCAGTACTTC.

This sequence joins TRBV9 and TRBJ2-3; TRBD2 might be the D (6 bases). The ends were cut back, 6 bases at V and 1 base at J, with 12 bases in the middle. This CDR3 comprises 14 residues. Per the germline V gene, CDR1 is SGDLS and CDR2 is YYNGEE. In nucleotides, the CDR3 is TGTGCCAGCACCCAAACGGGGGGCACAGATACGCAGTATTTT. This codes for CASTQTGGTDTQYF.

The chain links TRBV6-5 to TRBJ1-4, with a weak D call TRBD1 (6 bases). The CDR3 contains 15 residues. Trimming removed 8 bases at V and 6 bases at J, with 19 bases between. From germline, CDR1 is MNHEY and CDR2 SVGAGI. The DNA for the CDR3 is TGTGCCAGCGCGCCAGGGGAGGCTCCTGATGAAAAACTGTTTTTT. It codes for CASAPGEAPDEKLFF.

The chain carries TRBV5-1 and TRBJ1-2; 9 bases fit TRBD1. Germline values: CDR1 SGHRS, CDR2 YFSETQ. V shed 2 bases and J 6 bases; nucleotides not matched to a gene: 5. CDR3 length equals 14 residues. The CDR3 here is CASSLQQGADGYTF. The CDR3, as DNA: TGCGCCAGCAGCTTACAACAGGGGGCTGATGGCTACACCTTC.

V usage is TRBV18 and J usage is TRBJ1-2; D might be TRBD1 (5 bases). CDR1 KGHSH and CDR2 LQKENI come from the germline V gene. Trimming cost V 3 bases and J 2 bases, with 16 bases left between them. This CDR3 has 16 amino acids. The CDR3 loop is CASSPTPQGDNYGYTF. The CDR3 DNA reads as TGTGCCAGCTCACCGACGCCGCAGGGCGACAACTATGGCTACACCTTC.

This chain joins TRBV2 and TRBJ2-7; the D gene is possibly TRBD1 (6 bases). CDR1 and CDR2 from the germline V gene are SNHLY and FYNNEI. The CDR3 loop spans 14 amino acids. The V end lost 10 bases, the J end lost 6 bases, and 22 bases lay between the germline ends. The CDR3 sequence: CAMSQTTQTGEQYF. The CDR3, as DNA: TGTGCCATGTCGCAGACTACTCAGACAGGCGAGCAGTACTTC.

The CDR3 spells CASSLLGPWGEQYF. The CDR3 DNA is TGCGCCAGCAGTTTGTTGGGGCCGTGGGGGGAGCAGTACTTC. This chain connects TRBV10-2 to TRBJ2-7; tentatively, D is TRBD1 or TRBD2 (5 bases each). Germline V CDR1 and CDR2: WSHSY, SAAADI. The V and J ends lost 5 bases and 7 bases respectively, with 18 bases between them. The CDR3 runs to 14 residues.